This TCR beta chain emerged from a study of CD8 T cells in ankylosing spondylitis. Study observations and caveats: The study looked at matched synovial fluid samples from ankylosing spondylitis patients. Disease-linked clones were reported to be significantly enriched there. Typical of ankylosing spondylitis blood, it appeared, was a TCR beta motif of under 10 highly homologous variants.

MiXCR, run by TCRdb on the 5' RACE reads, gives a single entry per CDR3 protein. The sample lists approximately 100,000 distinct CDR3 sequences, roughly 8.3% occurring once. V was cut by 5 bases and J by 0 bases, with 12 bases left in between. The CDR3 extends over 15 amino acids. Germline loops: CDR1 LGHNA, CDR2 YSLEER. This clonotype appeared many times. Its target is unknown. Sequenced material: blood, either unsorted or a sorted T cell fraction (not recorded which). The J gene is TRBJ2-3, the V gene TRBV4-3, with D possibly TRBD1 on 6 matching bases. This clonotype was sampled from a male donor with ankylosing spondylitis or in good health (not recorded which). CDR3 amino acids: CASSSWTASTDTQYF. The CDR3 nucleotides are TGCGCCAGCAGCTCGTGGACAGCTAGCACAGATACGCAGTATTTT.